The text below deals with one T cell receptor beta chain. The antigen remains unidentified. The sample is drawn from a study of cytomegalovirus exposure and HLA in healthy donors. General study findings and limits: Among the CMV-associated chains, three were confirmed in vitro as specific for CMV antigens.

Sequencing was performed with immunoSEQ multiplex PCR; in TCRdb, only in-frame clones are kept and a portion is missing. The sample yields about 360,000 clones, around 86% seen once. This CDR3 region has 17 residues. V dropped 3 bases and J dropped 3; count of bases not matched to a gene: 10. In germline, CDR1 is MNHEY, CDR2 SMNVEV (reference sequence). The TCR originated in a woman aged 18-29 years in good health and CMV-seronegative. What was sequenced was PBMCs. The gene calls are TRBV27 and TRBJ2-1; 8 bases align to TRBD1. CDR3 nucleotides: TGTGCCAGCAGTTTGCCCCCGACAGGGGTTGACTACAATGAGCAGTTCTTC. It specifies CASSLPPTGVDYNEQFF.